These 5 T cell receptor beta chains were sequenced from one sample in a study of tumor-infiltrating lymphocytes in oesophageal squamous cell carcinoma. TCRdb reprocessed the PCR reads via MiXCR and lists one record per CDR3 protein. The sample comprises 10,000 or so distinct CDR3 sequences, 63% of which are singletons, and 26% rests with the top ten. Sequencing was carried out using esophageal tumor tissue. Receptors originate from a female donor with esophageal squamous cell carcinoma.

By share, this clonotype counts as medium-sized. Since a much larger clone is just one base distant, this may be a read error. The chain is built from TRBV28 and TRBJ2-7; perhaps TRBD2 as D (6 bases). CDR1 is MDHEN and CDR2 is SYDVKM in the germline V gene. The CDR3 has 16 residues. Trimming removed 2 bases from V and 7 bases from J, with 21 bases in between. The CDR3 bases are TGTGCCAGCAGTTTACCCTCGGAGGGCGGCTACAATGAGCAGTACTTC. Translating it yields CASSLPSEGGYNEQYF.

As for this clonotype: In this CDR3 the conserved last residue, phenylalanine or tryptophan, is missing, so a read error is likely. No DNA is shown, since the ends of the CDR3 on it are uncertain; the CDR3 is the one TCRdb lists. V is TRBV7-4 and J is TRBJ1-1. Germline V lookup: CDR1 SGHVT, CDR2 SQSDAQ. The CDR3 length is 12 residues, termini included. CDR3 residues: CASSLSPRREEI.

For this clonotype: The CDR3 carries no conserved terminal phenylalanine or tryptophan, so it likely arises from a read error. It is unclear where the CDR3 begins or ends on the DNA, so no DNA is shown, and the CDR3 is as TCRdb lists it. The CDR3 is CASSLAMAGTNYGYTFGS. The J gene is TRBJ2-1, the V gene TRBV7-2; TRBD1 was called by the table and not checked on the DNA. CDR1 is SGHTA, CDR2 FQGNSA, per germline. The CDR3 has 18 residues if both end residues are counted.

The chain carries TRBV7-2 and TRBJ1-6; 7 positions agree with TRBD2. The last part of the DNA fits TRBJ2-1 better; the J call may be wrong. The CDR3 consists of 15 residues. Germline CDR1 reads SGHTA; CDR2 reads FQGNSA. DNA for the CDR3: TGTGCCAGCAGCTTATTGGCTAGCGGACACAATGAGCAGTTCTTC. It translates to CASSLLASGHNEQFF.

The chain couples TRBV7-2 to TRBJ1-2, with TRBD1 matching over 7 bases. The CDR3 is 14 residues long. The V gene end was trimmed by 5 bases and the J gene end by 4 bases; junction bases not matched to a gene: 7. Germline-derived CDR1 and CDR2 are SGHTA and FQGNSA. The CDR3 DNA sequence: TGTGCCAGCAGCACATACAGGGGTTCCTATGGCTACACCTTC. The encoded protein is CASSTYRGSYGYTF.